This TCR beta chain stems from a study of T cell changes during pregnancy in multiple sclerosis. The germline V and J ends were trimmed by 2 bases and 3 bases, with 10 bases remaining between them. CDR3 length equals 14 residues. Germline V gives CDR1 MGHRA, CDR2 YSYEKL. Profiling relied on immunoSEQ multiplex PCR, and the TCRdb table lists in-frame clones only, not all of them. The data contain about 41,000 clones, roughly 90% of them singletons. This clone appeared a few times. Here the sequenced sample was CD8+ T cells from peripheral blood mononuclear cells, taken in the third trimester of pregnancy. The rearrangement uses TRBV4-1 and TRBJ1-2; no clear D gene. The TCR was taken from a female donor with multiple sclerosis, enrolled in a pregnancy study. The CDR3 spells CASSQSIGDYGYTF. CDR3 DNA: TGCGCCAGCAGCCAATCAATAGGAGACTATGGCTACACCTTC.